This entry lists 6 T cell receptor beta chains sequenced from one sample in a study of identical twins. MiXCR, applied by TCRdb to the 5' RACE reads, yields one record per CDR3 protein. The sample has more than 1.5 million distinct CDR3 sequences, roughly 35% seen once; the top ten hold about 0.3%. Material for sequencing was cord blood. The receptor set was obtained from a newborn girl in good health.

Here the CDR3 DNA reads TGTGCCAGCAGTCAATTTCAGGGCAGGGCCCTTGGGGGGAAGCAGTATTTT. Protein: CASSQFQGRALGGKQYF. The genes are TRBV3-1 and TRBJ2-3; D is possibly TRBD2 (6 bases). Deletions cut 6 bases from V and 11 bases from J, with 30 bases between. The CDR3 sequence is 17 residues long. Germline V gene data show CDR1 as LGHDT and CDR2 as YNNKEL (reference sequence).

This clonotype has more than one count but fewer than ten. The chain carries TRBV20-1 and TRBJ2-2; tentatively, D is TRBD1 (6 bases). Deletions cut 2 bases from V and 5 bases from J, with 15 bases between. This CDR3 contains 15 residues. In germline, CDR1 is DFQATT, CDR2 SNEGSKA (reference sequence). CDR3 protein: CSARPQGQGTGELFF. The CDR3 DNA is TGCAGTGCTAGACCACAGGGCCAGGGGACCGGGGAGCTGTTTTTT.

This clonotype was recorded many times. J is TRBJ2-3 and V is TRBV14; tentative D call: TRBD2 (5 bases). The CDR3 contains 15 residues. In germline, CDR1 is SGHDN, CDR2 FVKESK. The ends were cut back, 4 bases at V and 2 bases at J, with 13 bases in the middle. The CDR3 loop is CASSPGGTLTDTQYF. The CDR3 nucleotides are TGTGCCAGCAGCCCCGGAGGCACGCTCACAGATACGCAGTATTTT.

The rearrangement uses TRBV4-1 and TRBJ2-7; possibly TRBD1 for D (6 bases). The CDR3 runs to 15 residues. Trimming pared 2 bases from V and 3 bases from J, leaving 14 bases between. Per the germline V gene, CDR1 is MGHRA and CDR2 is YSYEKL. For the CDR3, the DNA is TGCGCCAGCAGCCAACCCTCCGGGACACTCTACGAGCAGTACTTC. Translated, it gives CASSQPSGTLYEQYF.

The chain joins TRBV5-1 to TRBJ2-5; 9 positions agree with TRBD2. CDR3 length equals 15 residues. CDR1 and CDR2 from the germline V gene are SGHRS and YFSETQ. V shed 5 bases and J 11 bases; nucleotides not matched to a gene: 16. This chain's CDR3 is CASSYPGLAGNEQYF. The DNA of the CDR3 is TGCGCCAGCAGTTACCCGGGACTAGCAGGAAATGAGCAGTACTTC.

This clonotype occurred a few times. The chain is built from TRBV13 and TRBJ2-7; 11 bases align to TRBD2. The length of the CDR3 is 16 residues. The V segment lost 5 bases and the J segment 1 base; nucleotides outside the gene matches: 7. Germline CDR1 PRHDT, CDR2 FYEKMQ (reference sequence). CDR3 sequence reads: CASSPGGLAASYEQYF. CDR3 in DNA: TGTGCCAGCAGCCCTGGGGGACTAGCGGCTTCCTACGAGCAGTACTTC.